A single sample gave rise to the 28 T cell receptor beta chains below, sequenced in a study of shared clonotypes between healthy human individuals. Using immunoSEQ multiplex PCR, the repertoire was profiled, and TCRdb retains in-frame clones only, with some absent. Among about a million clones listed, 70% to 80% were seen once. Sequenced input: memory CD4+ T cells sorted from blood. As for subset: CD45RA-negative fraction. These receptors were collected from a man between 18 and 35 years old in good health.

The chain combines TRBV6-5 with TRBJ1-1; the D is unclear. Trimming removed 11 bases at V and 11 bases at J, with 21 bases between. Germline CDR1 and CDR2: MNHEY and SVGAGI. The CDR3 covers 12 residues. The chain's CDR3 is CAVGQAAGVAFF. DNA for the CDR3: TGTGCCGTCGGGCAGGCCGCTGGGGTTGCTTTCTTT.

A remark on this clone: Other nucleotide sequences from this sample produce the same CDR3. The chain is built from TRBV18 and TRBJ2-2; D is perhaps TRBD1 (6 bases). Germline V gives CDR1 KGHSH, CDR2 LQKENI. CDR3 length equals 14 residues. V shed 6 bases and J shed 1 base, with 9 bases lying between them. The CDR3 sequence is CASSPDRNTGELFF. CDR3 sequence (DNA): TGTGCCAGCTCTCCGGACAGGAACACCGGGGAGCTGTTTTTT.

This chain uses TRBV12-1 with TRBJ1-2; the table names TRBD1, a call not compared with the DNA. TRBV12-1 is assigned pseudogene status. There are 19 residues in the CDR3. The CDR3 sequence is CASSFGRPGHRCLNYGYTF. In nucleotides, the CDR3 is TGTGCCAGCAGCTTTGGTCGGCCCGGACACCGATGTCTGAACTATGGCTACACCTTC.

The chain has TRBV5-1 and TRBJ2-1; 13 bases are shared with TRBD2. In germline, CDR1 is SGHRS, CDR2 YFSETQ. V shed 4 bases, J shed 9 bases, and the junction held 10 bases outside the gene matches. The CDR3 spans 16 residues. As DNA, the CDR3 is TGCGCCAGCAGCCCCAGACTAGCGGGAGGAGCGGGTGAGCAGTTCTTC. Residues: CASSPRLAGGAGEQFF.

As for this clone: One base separates it from a far larger clone, so it is likely a read error. The rearrangement joins TRBV6-5 to TRBJ2-2; D call uncertain. This CDR3 has 13 amino acids. Germline V gene lookup returns CDR1 MNHEY and CDR2 SVGAGI. With 5 bases removed from V and 1 base from J, the gap between germline ends came to 5 bases. The CDR3 is CASSKQNTGELFF. CDR3 DNA sequence: TGTGCCAGCAGTAAACAGAACACCGGGGAGCTGTTTTTT.

The table lists this clone with many counts. The sample carries other DNA sequences with the same CDR3. This sequence joins TRBV18 and TRBJ2-5; D is unresolved. CDR1 is KGHSH and CDR2 is LQKENI in the germline V gene. V lost 0 bases to trimming and J lost 0 bases, with 2 bases between them. CDR3 length equals 13 residues. This CDR3 is CASSPPNQETQYF. The CDR3 DNA reads as TGTGCCAGCTCACCACCAAACCAAGAGACCCAGTACTTC.

This chain uses TRBV6-1 with TRBJ1-4; D may be TRBD1 (5 bases). Trimming took off 4 bases at V and 12 bases at J, with 24 bases between the two ends. The germline CDR1 and CDR2 sequences are MNHNS and SASEGT. This CDR3 comprises 16 residues. The CDR3 bases are TGTGCCAGCAGTGCGGGCTTTTCAGGCAGGGTGGGTGAACTGTTTTTT. Translation gives CASSAGFSGRVGELFF.

The chain links TRBV6-1 to TRBJ1-1; D is unclear. This CDR3 comprises 15 residues. The germline V gene encodes CDR1 MNHNS and CDR2 SASEGT. Trimming removed 4 bases at V and 0 bases at J, with 12 bases between. CDR3 nucleotide sequence: TGTGCCAGCAGTGCCCGATACTCCCTGAACACTGAAGCTTTCTTT. Translation: CASSARYSLNTEAFF.

The gene calls are TRBV5-1 and TRBJ2-2, with D maybe TRBD1 (6 bases). This CDR3 contains 16 residues. The V end lost 3 bases, the J end lost 6 bases, and 18 bases lay between the germline ends. CDR1 and CDR2 (germline): SGHRS, YFSETQ. The CDR3 reads CASSSAGGEGAGELFF. The DNA for the CDR3 is TGCGCCAGCAGCTCCGCTGGGGGCGAGGGGGCCGGGGAGCTGTTTTTT. Complete variable domain (other parts from reference TRBV5-1 and TRBJ2-2): KAGVTQTPRYLIKTRGQQVTLSCSPISGHRSVSWYQQTPGQGLQFLFEYFSETQRNKGNFPGRFSGRQFSNSRSEMNVSTLELGDSALYLCASSSAGGEGAGELFFGEGSRLTVL.

The chain couples TRBV5-1 to TRBJ1-1; TRBD1 is a possible D gene (5 bases). Trimming left V 4 bases short and J 5 bases short, with 15 bases between. CDR1 SGHRS and CDR2 YFSETQ come from the germline V gene. The CDR3 is 14 residues long. The DNA for the CDR3 is TGCGCCAGCAGCCCGCAAGGGGAGGGGACTGAAGCTTTCTTT. Translating gives CASSPQGEGTEAFF. Using reference TRBV5-1 and TRBJ1-1 for the parts outside the CDR3, the full variable domain is KAGVTQTPRYLIKTRGQQVTLSCSPISGHRSVSWYQQTPGQGLQFLFEYFSETQRNKGNFPGRFSGRQFSNSRSEMNVSTLELGDSALYLCASSPQGEGTEAFFGQGTRLTVV.

The rearrangement links TRBV5-6 to TRBJ2-4; TRBD2 matches 14 bases. Looked up from germline, CDR1 is SGHDT and CDR2 is YYEEEE. The junction had 5 bases not matched to a gene; V was cut back by 4 bases and J by 2 bases. The CDR3 sequence is 17 residues long. This CDR3 is CASSQGLAGGSKNIQYF. DNA for the CDR3: TGTGCCAGCAGCCAAGGACTAGCGGGGGGATCCAAAAACATTCAGTACTTC.

V gene TRBV18 combines with J gene TRBJ1-1; 8 bases align to TRBD1. The V and J ends lost 3 bases and 5 bases, in that order; junction bases with no gene match: 8. Germline values: CDR1 KGHSH, CDR2 LQKENI. This CDR3 is 15 amino acids long. As DNA, the CDR3 is TGTGCCAGCTCACCCGACAGGGGCCGGGGAACTGAAGCTTTCTTT. Translated: CASSPDRGRGTEAFF.

This rearrangement joins TRBV5-1 to TRBJ1-4; D unclear. This CDR3 comprises 14 residues. Germline V lookup: CDR1 SGHRS, CDR2 YFSETQ. The V end was cut by 4 bases, the J end by 4 bases, with 11 bases between. CDR3 sequence (DNA): TGCGCCAGCAGCCCGGACGGCCGTAATGAAAAACTGTTTTTT. Amino acid sequence: CASSPDGRNEKLFF.

A word on this clone: A far larger clone is one nucleotide away, so this likely arose from a read error. V gene TRBV6-6 combines with J gene TRBJ2-7; possible D gene TRBD1, 6 bases. Per germline, CDR1 MNHNY and CDR2 SVGAGI (reference sequence). The CDR3 is 13 amino acids. The V gene lost 2 bases and the J gene lost 1 base, with 6 bases spanning the gap. CDR3 sequence reads: CASSYGQSYEQYF. The CDR3 nucleotides are TGTGCCAGCAGTTACGGACAGTCCTACGAGCAGTACTTC.

A single count supports this clone. The chain couples TRBV5-1 to TRBJ2-7, with 11 bases aligning to TRBD1. This CDR3 has 16 residues. Per germline, CDR1 SGHRS and CDR2 YFSETQ. Trimming took 4 bases from V and 1 from J; bases not matched to a gene: 7. In DNA form, the CDR3 reads TGCGCCAGCAGCACAACCGGGACAGGGGGGTCCTACGAGCAGTACTTC. It is translated as CASSTTGTGGSYEQYF. The complete variable domain, with remaining parts taken from reference TRBV5-1 and TRBJ2-7, reads KAGVTQTPRYLIKTRGQQVTLSCSPISGHRSVSWYQQTPGQGLQFLFEYFSETQRNKGNFPGRFSGRQFSNSRSEMNVSTLELGDSALYLCASSTTGTGGSYEQYFGPGTRLTVT.

V usage is TRBV2 and J usage is TRBJ1-4; D is unclear. V dropped 3 bases and J dropped 4 bases, with 9 bases sitting between them. Germline lookup yields CDR1 SNHLY and CDR2 FYNNEI. This CDR3 is built from 14 residues. The CDR3 DNA follows: TGTGCCAGCAGTGACCGGCAGCTTAATGAAAAACTGTTTTTT. Residues: CASSDRQLNEKLFF.

This chain joins TRBV6-1 and TRBJ2-5, with 8 bases that match TRBD1. V shed 3 bases, J shed 4 bases, and the junction held 4 bases outside the gene matches. The germline V gene has CDR1 MNHNS and CDR2 SASEGT. CDR3 length: 14 residues. This chain's CDR3 is CASSDGQGVETQYF. The CDR3 coding sequence is TGTGCCAGCAGTGATGGACAGGGTGTAGAGACCCAGTACTTC.

This clone was observed many times. The chain is built from TRBV28 and TRBJ1-3; no clear D. The CDR3 length is 16 residues. Germline-derived CDR1 and CDR2 are MDHEN and SYDVKM. Deletions cut 4 bases from V and 0 bases from J, with 13 bases between. DNA for the CDR3: TGTGCCAGCAGTTCCTTGTCGACACACTCTGGAAACACCATATATTTT. Translation gives CASSSLSTHSGNTIYF.

A remark on this clone: Distinct nucleotide sequences in the sample also encode this CDR3. The chain links TRBV2 to TRBJ2-2, with D unresolved. Germline V CDR1 and CDR2: SNHLY, FYNNEI. Trimming removed 3 bases at V and 1 base at J, with 3 bases between. The CDR3 contains 13 residues. DNA for the CDR3: TGTGCCAGCAGTGAGGGGAACACCGGGGAGCTGTTTTTT. It is translated as CASSEGNTGELFF.

In its sample, this clone was seen once. V is TRBV6-1 and J is TRBJ2-3; D is undetermined. Trimming left V 5 bases short and J 2 bases short, with 14 bases between. This CDR3 has 15 amino acids. In germline, CDR1 is MNHNS, CDR2 SASEGT. CDR3 protein: CASSLLTGPTDTQYF. The CDR3 region has the DNA TGTGCCAGCAGTCTCCTGACTGGCCCCACAGATACGCAGTATTTT.

Many counts were recorded for this clone. The rearrangement uses TRBV2 and TRBJ1-6; no clear D gene. The CDR3 runs to 13 residues. Looked up from germline, CDR1 is SNHLY and CDR2 is FYNNEI. V gave up 5 bases and J gave up 9 bases, with 11 bases separating them. The CDR3 loop is CASSTGGISPLHF. CDR3 coding DNA: TGTGCCAGCAGTACGGGAGGTATTTCACCCCTCCACTTT.

The V gene is TRBV19, the J gene TRBJ1-5; weak D call: TRBD1 (5 bases). Germline CDR1 LNHDA, CDR2 SQIVND (reference sequence). This CDR3 has 12 amino acids. The V end lost 9 bases, the J end lost 5 bases, and 11 bases lay between the germline ends. CDR3 amino acids: CASGEGDQPQHF. As DNA, the CDR3 is TGTGCCAGCGGGGAAGGGGATCAGCCCCAGCATTTT.

The chain links TRBV6-6 to TRBJ2-2, with a possible D match to TRBD2 (5 bases). V lost 0 bases and J lost 3, with 11 bases in between. The germline V gene encodes CDR1 MNHNY and CDR2 SVGAGI (reference sequence). CDR3 length: 16 residues. The CDR3 spells CASSYSQRIDTGELFF. CDR3 coding DNA: TGTGCCAGCAGTTACTCCCAGCGGATAGACACCGGGGAGCTGTTTTTT.

The sample holds a few counts of this clone. This chain uses TRBV10-3 with TRBJ2-1; possible D gene TRBD2, 5 bases. The germline V and J ends were trimmed by 3 bases and 0 bases, with 9 bases remaining between them. Per germline, CDR1 ENHRY and CDR2 SYGVKD. This CDR3 spans 15 amino acids. CDR3 sequence: CAISDPSYSYNEQFF. The DNA for the CDR3 is TGTGCCATCAGTGATCCTAGCTACTCCTACAATGAGCAGTTCTTC.

This clone has ten or more counts. The rearrangement uses TRBV2 and TRBJ2-7; D tentatively fits TRBD1 or TRBD2 (5 bases each). V dropped 11 bases and J dropped 0 bases, with 17 bases sitting between them. Germline CDR1 and CDR2: SNHLY and FYNNEI. The CDR3 covers 14 residues. The CDR3 bases are TGTGCCGGGCGGAGGCAGGACAACTCCTACGAGCAGTACTTC. Translating gives CAGRRQDNSYEQYF.

The chain links TRBV18 to TRBJ1-2, with 8 nucleotides matching TRBD1. After removal of 4 bases from V and 3 bases from J, the junction contained 7 bases not matched to a gene. In germline, CDR1 is KGHSH, CDR2 LQKENI. This CDR3 has 15 amino acids. This CDR3 is CASSLYGQGDYGYTF. The CDR3 bases are TGTGCCAGCTCACTATATGGACAGGGCGACTATGGCTACACCTTC.

Turning to this clone: This same CDR3 is encoded by further DNA sequences in the sample. The CDR3 region has the DNA TGTGCCAGCAGCTTGGACAGGGGGCCTGGAAACACCATATATTTT. Encoded protein: CASSLDRGPGNTIYF. This sequence joins TRBV7-2 and TRBJ1-3; 11 nucleotides align to TRBD1. V gave up 3 bases and J gave up 2 bases; unmatched junction bases: 0. From germline, CDR1 is SGHTA and CDR2 FQGNSA. This CDR3 is built from 15 residues.

This clone occurred a few times. The chain uses TRBV5-1 and TRBJ2-3; 7 bases map to TRBD1. Trimming at V came to 0 bases and at J to 3 bases, leaving 7 bases not matched to a gene. Looked up from germline, CDR1 is SGHRS and CDR2 is YFSETQ. This CDR3 comprises 16 residues. CDR3 sequence (DNA): TGCGCCAGCAGCTTGGGAGGACAGGCGAAAACAGATACGCAGTATTTT. Protein: CASSLGGQAKTDTQYF.